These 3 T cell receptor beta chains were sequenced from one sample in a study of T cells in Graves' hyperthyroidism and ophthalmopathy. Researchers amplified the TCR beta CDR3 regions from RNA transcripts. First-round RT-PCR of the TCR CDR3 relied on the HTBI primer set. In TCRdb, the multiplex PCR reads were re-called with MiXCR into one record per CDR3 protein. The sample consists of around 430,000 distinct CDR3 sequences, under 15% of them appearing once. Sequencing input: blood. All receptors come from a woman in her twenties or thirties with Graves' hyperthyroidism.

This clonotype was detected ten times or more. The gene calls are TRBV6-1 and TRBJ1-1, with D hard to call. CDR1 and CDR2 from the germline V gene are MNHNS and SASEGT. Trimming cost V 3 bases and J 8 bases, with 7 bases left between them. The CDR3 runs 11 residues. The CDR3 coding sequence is TGTGCCAGCAGTGAGGTGGGCGAAGCTTTCTTT. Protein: CASSEVGEAFF.

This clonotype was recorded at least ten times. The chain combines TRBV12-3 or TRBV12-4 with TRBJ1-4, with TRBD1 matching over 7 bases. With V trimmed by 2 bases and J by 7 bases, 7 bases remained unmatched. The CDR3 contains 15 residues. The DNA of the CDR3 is TGTGCCAGCAGTTTAATGACGACAGGGACTGAAAAACTGTTTTTT. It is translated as CASSLMTTGTEKLFF.

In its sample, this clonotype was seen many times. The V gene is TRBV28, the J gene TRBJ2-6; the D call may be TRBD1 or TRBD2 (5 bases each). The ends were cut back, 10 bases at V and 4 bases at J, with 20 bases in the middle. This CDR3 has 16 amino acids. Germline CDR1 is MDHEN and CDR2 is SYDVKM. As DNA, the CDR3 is TGTGCCACCGTGGGGACCGAGCTCATCGGGGCCAACGTCCTGACTTTC. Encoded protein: CATVGTELIGANVLTF.